Detailed here is one T cell receptor (beta chain). This sample is drawn from a study of shared clonotypes between healthy human individuals. Clones were sequenced by immunoSEQ multiplex PCR, and TCRdb holds only the in-frame ones, with some missing. In the table there are approximately 640,000 clones, about 92% of which are singletons. This CDR3 has 16 residues. CDR1 and CDR2 (germline): LNHNV, YYDKDF (reference sequence). J gave up 1 base and V 1 base, and 2 bases lay outside the gene matches. The chain recombines TRBV15 with TRBJ2-1, with 9 bases identical to TRBD2. The sequence derives from a man aged 18-30 years in good health. Some clones in this sample may be carry-over from other donors' samples. Sequenced sample: memory CD8+ T cells from PBMCs. The subset: CD45RO+ cells pooled with CCR7-negative TemRA cells. CDR3 protein: CATSRGAGGSYNEQFF. CDR3 sequence (DNA): TGTGCCACCAGCAGAGGGGCGGGAGGGTCCTACAATGAGCAGTTCTTC.